This T cell receptor beta chain appears in the sequencing data of a study of cytomegalovirus exposure and HLA in healthy donors. Both 60 Vbeta primers and 13 Jbeta primers went into the PCR. In the original analysis: Later analysis identified 80 million to 90 million unique TCR beta chains, about 10 million shared. Profiled with immunoSEQ multiplex PCR; TCRdb holds only in-frame clones, not every one. Clone size and the V and J calls come from that table; the DNA yielded D and trimming. The table includes about 180,000 clones, around three quarters detected once. CDR1 and CDR2 (germline): SNHLY, FYNNEI. The J segment lost 4 bases and the V segment lost 8 bases, leaving 3 bases of the junction unmatched. This CDR3 has 13 residues.

The rearrangement joins TRBV2 to TRBJ2-2, with 8 bases lining up with TRBD2. This receptor was obtained from a man between 35 and 55 years old in good health and CMV-seronegative. Sequenced: PBMCs. The CDR3 loop is CASAGGSTGELFF. The CDR3 nucleotides are TGTGCCAGCGCGGGGGGCTCCACCGGGGAGCTGTTTTTT.